This entry features one T cell receptor (beta chain) sequence. What it recognizes is unknown. The cohort excluded patients with autoimmune disease history or systemic immunosuppression. TCRdb's copy holds only in-frame clones and misses some; the assay was immunoSEQ multiplex PCR. The table has some 59,000 clones, 75% to 85% seen once. This specimen belongs to a study of OX40 agonist ivuxolimab in advanced cancers. Study conclusions and caveats: There were, on average, more expanded clones in CD8+ T cells than in CD4+.

Germline CDR1 is ENHRY and CDR2 is SYGVKD. Trimming stripped 3 bases from V and 4 bases from J, with 17 bases between. The CDR3 totals 16 residues. This sequence joins TRBV10-3 and TRBJ2-3; the D call may be TRBD1 or TRBD2 (5 bases each). The source material was CD4+ or CD8+ T cells sorted from blood, sampled in a trial of the OX40 agonist ivuxolimab. This receptor was obtained from an adult with an advanced solid tumor such as melanoma, head and neck, liver or kidney cancer. In DNA form, the CDR3 reads TGTGCCATCAGTGAAGTGATGGGGGTGGGGTCAGATACGCAGTATTTT. Translating gives CAISEVMGVGSDTQYF.